A single TCR beta chain is shown here with its context. Its antigen is unknown. This record belongs to a study of shared clonotypes between healthy human individuals. Points from the study as a whole: Sampling included only blood; tissue repertoires likely differ. Even with large depth, rarefaction showed that sorted-subset sequencing was incomplete.

Some clones are missing from TCRdb's copy, which holds only in-frame ones; the method was immunoSEQ multiplex PCR. The table lists 2 million to 3 million clones, under 95% of them singletons. Trimming stripped 3 bases from V and 8 bases from J, with 13 bases between. CDR1 MNHEY and CDR2 SMNVEV come from the germline V gene (reference sequence). The CDR3 has 13 residues. The receptor's source is a man aged 18 to 30 in good health. Some clones in this sample may be carry-over from other donors' samples. The V call is TRBV27, the J call TRBJ1-1; D is unclear. Sample: naive CD4+ T cells from PBMCs. The subset was: CD45RA+ positively selected. Written as DNA, the CDR3 is TGTGCCAGCAGTTTGTCGAGAGGATCCGAAGCTTTCTTT. It yields the protein CASSLSRGSEAFF.